This T cell receptor (beta chain) was sequenced for a study of T-cell memory formation after mild COVID-19. Notes on the study in general: Whether second-wave clones peaking at day 37 were SARS-CoV-2 specific went unconfirmed. Memory cells collected pre-infection included some clones that later responded, suggesting cross-reactive memory joined.

Germline CDR1 is SGHRS and CDR2 is YFSETQ. V lost 4 bases, J lost 6 bases, and 4 bases stayed unmatched. This CDR3 spans 13 amino acids. As regards this clonotype: The antigen is unknown.

In TCRdb, the 5' RACE reads were re-called with MiXCR into one record per CDR3 protein. There are under 300,000 distinct CDR3 sequences in the sample; about a sixth occur only once, and approximately 3.5% lies in the top ten. The specimen was PBMCs or a T cell subset sorted from them (not recorded which). The V call is TRBV5-1, the J call TRBJ2-1; 7 bases align to TRBD2. The receptor was derived from a young man who had mild COVID-19 (a few samples of this study predate the infection). Cell type and time point are not known. The CDR3 spells CASSMGGSNEQFF. The DNA of the CDR3 is TGCGCCAGCAGCATGGGGGGGAGCAATGAGCAGTTCTTC.